One T cell receptor beta chain is described in this entry. Clinical history reported by participants formed the basis on which cohorts were assigned. CDR3 length: 15 residues. With V trimmed by 4 bases and J by 1 base, 3 bases remained unmatched. Germline V lookup: CDR1 LNHDA, CDR2 SQIVND (reference sequence). The record originates from a study of blood T cell repertoires in COVID-19. At the level of the study: T cells, B-cell-depleted T cells, or PBMCs supplied cDNA or gDNA.

Using immunoSEQ multiplex PCR, the repertoire was profiled, and TCRdb retains in-frame clones only, with some absent. The sample includes 200,000 or so clones, approximately 83% of them seen just once. The chain couples TRBV19 to TRBJ1-5; 8 positions match TRBD1. This sequence originates from a woman in her 40s with acute COVID-19. Sequenced sample: PBMCs or T cells enriched from blood (not recorded which). CDR3 amino acids: CASSSYRGSNQPQHF. The CDR3 bases are TGTGCCAGTAGTAGCTACAGGGGGAGCAATCAGCCCCAGCATTTT.